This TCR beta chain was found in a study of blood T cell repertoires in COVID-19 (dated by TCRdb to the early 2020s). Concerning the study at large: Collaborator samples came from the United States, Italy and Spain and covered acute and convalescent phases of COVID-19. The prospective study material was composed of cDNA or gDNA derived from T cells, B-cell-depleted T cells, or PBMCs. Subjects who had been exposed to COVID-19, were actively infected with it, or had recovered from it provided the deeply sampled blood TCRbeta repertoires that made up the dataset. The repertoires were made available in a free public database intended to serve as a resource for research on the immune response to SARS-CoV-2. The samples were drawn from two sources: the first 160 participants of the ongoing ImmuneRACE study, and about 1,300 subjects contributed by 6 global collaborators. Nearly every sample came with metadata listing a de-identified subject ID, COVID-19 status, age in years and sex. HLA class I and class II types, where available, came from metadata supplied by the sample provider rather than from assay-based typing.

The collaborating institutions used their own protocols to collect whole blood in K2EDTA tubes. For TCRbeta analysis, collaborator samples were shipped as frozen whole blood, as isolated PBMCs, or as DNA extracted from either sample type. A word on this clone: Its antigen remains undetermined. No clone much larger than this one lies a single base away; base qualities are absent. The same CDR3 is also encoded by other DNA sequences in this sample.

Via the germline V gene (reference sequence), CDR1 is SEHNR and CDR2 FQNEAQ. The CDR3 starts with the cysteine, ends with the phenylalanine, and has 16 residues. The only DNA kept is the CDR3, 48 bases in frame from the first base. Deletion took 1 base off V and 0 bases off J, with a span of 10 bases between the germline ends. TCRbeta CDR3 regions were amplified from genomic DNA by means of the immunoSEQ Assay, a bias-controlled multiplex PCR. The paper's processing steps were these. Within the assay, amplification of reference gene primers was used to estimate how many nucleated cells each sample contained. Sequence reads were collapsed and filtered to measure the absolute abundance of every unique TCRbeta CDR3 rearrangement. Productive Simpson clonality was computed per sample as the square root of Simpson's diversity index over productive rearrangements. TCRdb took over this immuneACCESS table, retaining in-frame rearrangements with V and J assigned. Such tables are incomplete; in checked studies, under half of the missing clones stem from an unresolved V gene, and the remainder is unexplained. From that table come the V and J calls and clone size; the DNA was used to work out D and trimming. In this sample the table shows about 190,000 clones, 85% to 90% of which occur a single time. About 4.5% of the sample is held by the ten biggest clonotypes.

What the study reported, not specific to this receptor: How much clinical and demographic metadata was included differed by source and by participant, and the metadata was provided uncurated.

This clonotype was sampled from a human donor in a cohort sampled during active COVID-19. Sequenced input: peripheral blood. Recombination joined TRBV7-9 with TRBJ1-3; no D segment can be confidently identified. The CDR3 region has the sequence CASSLGQAGSGNTIYF. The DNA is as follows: TGTGCCAGCAGCTTAGGGCAGGCGGGCTCTGGAAACACCATATATTTT.